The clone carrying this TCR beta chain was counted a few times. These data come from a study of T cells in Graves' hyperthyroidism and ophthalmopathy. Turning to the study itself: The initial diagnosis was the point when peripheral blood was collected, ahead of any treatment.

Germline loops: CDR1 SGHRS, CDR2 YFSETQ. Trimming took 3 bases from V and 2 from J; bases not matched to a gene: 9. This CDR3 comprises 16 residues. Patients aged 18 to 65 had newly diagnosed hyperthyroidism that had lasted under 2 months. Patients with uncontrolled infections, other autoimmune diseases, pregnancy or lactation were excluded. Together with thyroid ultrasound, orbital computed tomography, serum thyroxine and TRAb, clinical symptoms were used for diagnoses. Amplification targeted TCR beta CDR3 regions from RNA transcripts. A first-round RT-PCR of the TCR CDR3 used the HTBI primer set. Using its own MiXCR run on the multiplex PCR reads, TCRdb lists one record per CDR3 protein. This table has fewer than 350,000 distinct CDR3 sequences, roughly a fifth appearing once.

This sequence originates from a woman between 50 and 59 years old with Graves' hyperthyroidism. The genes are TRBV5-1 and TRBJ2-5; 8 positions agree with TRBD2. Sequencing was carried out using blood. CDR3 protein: CASSSPRGGGQETQYF. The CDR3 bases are TGCGCCAGCAGCTCCCCGAGGGGCGGGGGGCAAGAGACCCAGTACTTC.